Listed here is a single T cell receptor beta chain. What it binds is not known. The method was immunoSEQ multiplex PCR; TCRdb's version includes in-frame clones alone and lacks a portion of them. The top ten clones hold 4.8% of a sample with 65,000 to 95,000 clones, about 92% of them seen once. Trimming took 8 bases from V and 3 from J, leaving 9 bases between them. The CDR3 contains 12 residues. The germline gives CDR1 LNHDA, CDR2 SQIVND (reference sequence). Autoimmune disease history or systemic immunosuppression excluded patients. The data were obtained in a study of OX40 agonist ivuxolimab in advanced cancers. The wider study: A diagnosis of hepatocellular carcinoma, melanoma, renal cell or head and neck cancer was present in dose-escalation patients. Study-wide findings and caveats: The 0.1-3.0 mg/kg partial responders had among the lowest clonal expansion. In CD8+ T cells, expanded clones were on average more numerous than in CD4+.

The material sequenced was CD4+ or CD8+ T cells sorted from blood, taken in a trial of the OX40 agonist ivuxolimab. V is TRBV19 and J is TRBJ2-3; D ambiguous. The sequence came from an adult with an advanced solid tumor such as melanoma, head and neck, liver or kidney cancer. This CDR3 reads CASRGRTDTQYF. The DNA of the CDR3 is TGTGCCAGTCGCGGTCGGACAGATACGCAGTATTTT.